The rows below give T cell receptor beta chains drawn from one sample of a study of T-cell memory formation after mild COVID-19. TCRdb independently ran MiXCR on the 5' RACE reads; one entry per CDR3 protein. In the table there are under 550,000 distinct CDR3 sequences, more than 15% of which are singletons. The specimen was PBMCs or a T cell subset sorted from them (not recorded which). These receptors were obtained from a man younger than 30 who had mild COVID-19 (a few samples of this study predate the infection). Cell type and time point are not known. CDR3s include the opening cysteine and the closing phenylalanine or tryptophan. D genes are given only for firm matches. Size is stated for part of the rows, as once, few or many counts, or as a class when the clone is expanded.

clone size,V gene,D gene,J gene,CDR3 protein,CDR3 DNA
NA,TRBV20-1,TRBD2,TRBJ2-1,CSARDLTSGGANEQFF,TGCAGTGCTAGAGATTTGACTAGCGGGGGGGCGAATGAGCAGTTCTTC
NA,TRBV7-8,TRBD2,TRBJ2-1,CASRHSRTSFYNEQFF,TGTGCCAGCAGACACAGCCGGACTAGCTTCTACAATGAGCAGTTCTTC
NA,TRBV4-2,NA,TRBJ1-3,CASSQDWTARGNTIYF,TGTGCCAGCAGCCAAGATTGGACCGCGAGAGGAAACACCATATATTTT
NA,TRBV5-6,TRBD2,TRBJ2-1,CASSLRRSGGASYNEQFF,TGTGCCAGCAGCTTGCGCCGTAGCGGGGGGGCCTCCTACAATGAGCAGTTCTTC
NA,TRBV5-8,NA,TRBJ2-2,CASSLRHGNTGELFF,TGTGCCAGCAGCTTGAGGCACGGTAACACCGGGGAGCTGTTTTTT
few,TRBV4-3,TRBD1,TRBJ2-3,CASSQGGQVGVDTQYF,TGCGCCAGCAGCCAAGGTGGACAGGTTGGGGTAGATACGCAGTATTTT
NA,TRBV7-6,NA,TRBJ2-2,CASSSYSGTNTGELFF,TGTGCCAGCAGCTCTTACTCAGGGACTAACACCGGGGAGCTGTTTTTT
NA,TRBV2,NA,TRBJ2-6,CASTVRSGANVLTF,TGTGCCAGCACTGTGAGGTCTGGGGCCAACGTCCTGACTTTC
NA,TRBV11-2,NA,TRBJ2-2,CASPPGEGQGKTGELFF,TGTGCCAGCCCCCCGGGGGAAGGGCAGGGAAAGACCGGGGAGCTGTTTTTT
few,TRBV20-1,NA,TRBJ2-7,CSARGRLYEQYF,TGCAGTGCTAGGGGACGGTTATACGAGCAGTACTTC
many,TRBV7-3,TRBD1,TRBJ1-1,CASQGQANTEAFF,TGTGCCAGCCAAGGACAGGCTAACACTGAAGCTTTCTTT
many,TRBV5-1,NA,TRBJ1-3,CASSLEGVGSNTIYF,TGCGCCAGCAGCTTGGAAGGGGTCGGATCGAACACCATATATTTT
NA,TRBV4-3,NA,TRBJ1-2,CASSQEVTGPANYGYTF,TGCGCCAGCAGCCAAGAGGTCACAGGCCCAGCTAACTATGGCTACACCTTC
NA,TRBV5-1,NA,TRBJ2-6,CASSSRVSGANVLTF,TGCGCCAGCAGCTCTAGGGTATCTGGGGCCAACGTCCTGACTTTC
many,TRBV9,TRBD2,TRBJ2-3,CASSPGTSGGPTDTQYF,TGTGCCAGCAGCCCCGGGACTAGCGGGGGGCCCACAGATACGCAGTATTTT
few,TRBV10-2,NA,TRBJ1-4,CASRDPSTNEKLFF,TGCGCCAGCAGGGACCCCTCAACTAATGAAAAACTGTTTTTT
few,TRBV7-2,NA,TRBJ1-5,CASSLAGGNQYSNQPQHF,TGTGCCAGCAGCTTAGCAGGAGGGAACCAATATAGCAATCAGCCCCAGCATTTT
few,TRBV7-3,NA,TRBJ2-2,CASSLREGELFF,TGTGCCAGCAGCTTAAGGGAAGGGGAGCTGTTTTTT
few,TRBV10-3,TRBD1,TRBJ2-3,CAISPQGADTQYF,TGTGCCATCAGTCCACAGGGGGCAGATACGCAGTATTTT
many,TRBV18,NA,TRBJ1-1,CASSPQVNTEAFF,TGTGCCAGCAGCCCCCAGGTTAACACTGAAGCTTTCTTT
many,TRBV7-2,NA,TRBJ2-1,CASGSSYNEQFF,TGTGCCAGCGGGAGCTCCTACAATGAGCAGTTCTTC
NA,TRBV7-2,NA,TRBJ2-1,CASSLAGGHNEQFF,TGTGCCAGCAGCTTAGCGGGGGGGCATAATGAGCAGTTCTTC